This TCR beta chain was sequenced during a study of OX40 agonist ivuxolimab in advanced cancers. TCRdb's copy holds only in-frame clones and misses some; the assay was immunoSEQ multiplex PCR. This sample has about 70,000 clones, with roughly 90% found just once. CDR3 size: 15 residues. Germline V gives CDR1 MGHRA, CDR2 YSYEKL. V lost 6 bases and J lost 2, with 13 bases in between. The clonotype originates from an adult with an advanced solid tumor such as melanoma, head and neck, liver or kidney cancer. The genes are TRBV4-1 and TRBJ2-2; TRBD1 might be the D (6 bases). The sequencing used CD4+ or CD8+ T cells sorted from blood, collected in a trial of the OX40 agonist ivuxolimab. The chain's CDR3 is CASSYRVANTGELFF. The CDR3 region has the DNA TGCGCCAGCAGTTACAGGGTCGCCAACACCGGGGAGCTGTTTTTT.